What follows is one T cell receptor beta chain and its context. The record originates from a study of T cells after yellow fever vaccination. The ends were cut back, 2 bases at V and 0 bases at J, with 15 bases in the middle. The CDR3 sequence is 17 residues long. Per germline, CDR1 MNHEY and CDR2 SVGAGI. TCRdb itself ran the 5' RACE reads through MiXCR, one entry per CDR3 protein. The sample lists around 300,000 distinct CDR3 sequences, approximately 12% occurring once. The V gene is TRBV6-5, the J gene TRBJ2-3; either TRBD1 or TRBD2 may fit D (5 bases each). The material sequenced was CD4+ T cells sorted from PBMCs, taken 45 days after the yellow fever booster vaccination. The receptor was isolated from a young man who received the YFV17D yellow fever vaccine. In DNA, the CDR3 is TGTGCCAGCAGTTACCCTACTTTTGAGGGGAGCACAGATACGCAGTATTTT. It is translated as CASSYPTFEGSTDTQYF.